This section outlines one T cell receptor (beta chain) sequence together with its context. Its antigen is not identified. This sample is drawn from a study of cytomegalovirus exposure and HLA in healthy donors. Study-level background: Earlier work reported 117 million unique TCR beta sequences from 180 million or so T cells. Study-wide findings and caveats: The listing of 150 or so TCR beta chains classed them as cytomegalovirus-associated. There were some public TCRs occurring in many donors, but most TCR sequences were rare.

In the PCR, 60 Vbeta and 13 Jbeta primers were used. Repertoires were generated with immunoSEQ multiplex PCR, while TCRdb's copy carries only in-frame clones and drops some. The sample holds approximately 140,000 clones, roughly three fifths seen once. CDR3 length: 14 amino acids. Germline-derived CDR1 and CDR2 are MNHNY and SVGAGI (reference sequence). The V segment lost 0 bases and the J segment 7 bases; nucleotides outside the gene matches: 2. The receptor comes from a woman aged 55-70 years in good health and CMV-seronegative. The chain joins TRBV6-6 to TRBJ2-1; TRBD1 matches at 8 bases. The sequencing input was PBMCs. CDR3 protein: CASSYSQGANEQFF. Here the CDR3 DNA reads TGTGCCAGCAGTTACTCGCAGGGGGCGAATGAGCAGTTCTTC.